This TCR beta chain was found in a study of OX40 agonist ivuxolimab in advanced cancers. Sequencing used immunoSEQ multiplex PCR; TCRdb keeps in-frame clones, though not all of them. The sample yields 30,000 to 40,000 clones, about nine tenths seen once. The V gene lost 10 bases and the J gene lost 3 bases, with 12 bases spanning the gap. Germline V CDR1 and CDR2: MNHNS, SASEGT. This CDR3 comprises 12 residues. V and J are TRBV6-1 and TRBJ1-2, with D maybe TRBD1 (5 bases). The clonotype was recovered from an adult with an advanced solid tumor such as melanoma, head and neck, liver or kidney cancer. The sample was CD4+ or CD8+ T cells sorted from blood, taken in a trial of the OX40 agonist ivuxolimab. In DNA, the CDR3 is TGTGCCACCCGGGACGGATACTATGGCTACACCTTC. Translating it yields CATRDGYYGYTF.